This TCR beta chain is from a study of OX40 agonist ivuxolimab in advanced cancers. On the study more broadly: Participants could have had prior anti-PD-1, anti-PD-L1 or anti-CTLA-4 therapy, and less than 45% had some.

Findings and limits, study-wide: Determination of antigen specificity was not performed for the expanded peripheral T cells.

TCRdb keeps only in-frame clones here, not all; method: immunoSEQ multiplex PCR. The table lists about 49,000 clones, over 60% of them singletons. V gave up 5 bases and J gave up 2 bases; unmatched junction bases: 3. The CDR3 spans 15 residues. The germline gives CDR1 ENHRY, CDR2 SYGVKD. About this clone: Its specificity is unknown.

The TCR was taken from an adult with an advanced solid tumor such as melanoma, head and neck, liver or kidney cancer. The sample here was CD4+ or CD8+ T cells sorted from blood, taken in a trial of the OX40 agonist ivuxolimab. The V call is TRBV10-3, the J call TRBJ2-7; 13 bases are shared with TRBD2. This CDR3 reads CAISRTSGGTYEQYF. CDR3 bases: TGTGCCATCAGTCGGACTAGCGGGGGTACCTACGAGCAGTACTTC.